These T cell receptor beta chains were read from a single sample in a study of neurological immune-mediated disorders. From the 5' RACE reads, TCRdb called clonotypes with MiXCR, one entry per CDR3 protein. The sample consists of roughly 30,000 distinct CDR3 sequences, about 6% of them appearing once. The sample taken for sequencing was CD4+ T cells from blood. These receptors originate from a woman between 50 and 59 years old in good health. The CDR3 runs from the conserved cysteine through the conserved F or W. A D gene is named only where the DNA matches it firmly. A row's size may be missing; if present it is once, few, many or a size class.

j_call clone_size v_call d_call cdr3_nt cdr3_aa
TRBJ1-3 many TRBV18 . TGTGCCAGCTCACCTAACAGGGAGGTCTCTGGAAACACCATATATTTT CASSPNREVSGNTIYF
TRBJ2-6 many TRBV7-2 . TGTGCCAGCAGCTTGGGTCCCTCTGGGGCCAACGTCCTGACTTTC CASSLGPSGANVLTF
TRBJ2-1 many TRBV20-1 . TGCAGTGTTCCACAGGGAGGCTACAATGAGCAGTTCTTC CSVPQGGYNEQFF
TRBJ2-7 many TRBV20-1 TRBD2 TGCAGTGCTGGCGGGGGGGCGGGCGGCGAGCAGTACTTC CSAGGGAGGEQYF
TRBJ2-2 many TRBV11-2 . TGTGCCAGCAGCCTCCCTTTAGGTGGGCCATCCGGGGAGCTGTTTTTT CASSLPLGGPSGELFF
TRBJ1-2 many TRBV18 TRBD1 TGTGCCAGCTCCCTGGGGACAGAAAAAAAAGGCTACACCTTC CASSLGTEKKGYTF
TRBJ2-7 many TRBV18 TRBD2 TGTGCCAGCTCACCAGCGGGACTAGCGGGCGCGGAGGGGCAGTACTTC CASSPAGLAGAEGQYF
TRBJ2-7 many TRBV25-1 . TGTGCCAGCAGTGAATATCTTACAGGCGAAGGATACGAGCAGTACTTC CASSEYLTGEGYEQYF
TRBJ2-7 many TRBV20-1 . TGCAGTGCTCAGGGGACCGCTACCTACGAGCAGTACTTC CSAQGTATYEQYF
TRBJ2-3 many TRBV9 TRBD2 TGTGCCAGCGGACCCGGGAGCGGGGGCGTCACAGATACGCAGTATTTT CASGPGSGGVTDTQYF
TRBJ2-5 . TRBV20-1 . TGCAGTGCTAGAGATTTGGGTGAGACCCAGTACTTC CSARDLGETQYF
TRBJ2-7 many TRBV24-1 . TGTGCCACCGAATACGAGCAGTACTTC CATEYEQYF
TRBJ2-1 many TRBV5-6 TRBD1 TGTGCCAGCAGCGGGGACAGGGAGTCCTACAATGAGCAGTTCTTC CASSGDRESYNEQFF
TRBJ1-5 many TRBV5-1 TRBD1 TGCGCCAGCAGCCAGGGACAGGGCGTCGGGCCCCAGCATTTT CASSQGQGVGPQHF
TRBJ2-7 many TRBV7-7 TRBD1 TGTGCCAGCAGCTTAGTGACAGGGAGCGAGCAGTACTTC CASSLVTGSEQYF
TRBJ2-7 many TRBV29-1 . TGCAGCGTTGATGTTGGTCTTGGTCCCGAGCAGTACTTC CSVDVGLGPEQYF
TRBJ2-5 medium-sized TRBV20-1 . TGCAGTGCTAGACAGGGTAACCAAGAGACCCAGTACTTC CSARQGNQETQYF
TRBJ2-4 many TRBV20-1 TRBD2 TGCAGTGCTAGCAAGAACCCGGGACTAGCGGGGGCGGGAGCCAAAAACATTCAGTACTTC CSASKNPGLAGAGAKNIQYF
TRBJ2-7 many TRBV30 . TGTGCCTGGAGTGGGACACTAACCTACGAGCAGTACTTC CAWSGTLTYEQYF
TRBJ1-1 many TRBV14 . TGTGCCAGCAGCCAAGGGGGGCGACGGACTGAAGCTTTCTTT CASSQGGRRTEAFF
TRBJ2-1 many TRBV28 TRBD2 TGTGCCAGCAGTTTATGGGGCGCGGGCGGGGGTTCTTACAATGAGCAGTTCTTC CASSLWGAGGGSYNEQFF
TRBJ2-3 many TRBV7-9 TRBD1 TGTGCCAGCAGCCCGGACAGGAGTCGCACAGATACGCAGTATTTT CASSPDRSRTDTQYF
TRBJ2-4 many TRBV5-1 TRBD1 TGCGCCAGCAGTCCCGGGACAGGGAAAAACATTCAGTACTTC CASSPGTGKNIQYF
TRBJ2-7 many TRBV6-2/TRBV6-3 TRBD2 TGTGCCAGCAGTTGGACTAGCGGGAGCGAGCAGTACTTC CASSWTSGSEQYF
TRBJ1-6 many TRBV10-3 . TGTGCCTCCCGTGAGAATTCACCCCTCCACTTT CASRENSPLHF
TRBJ1-3 many TRBV11-2 . TGTGCCAGCAGCCCTCTACAGGGTTCAGGAAACACCATATATTTT CASSPLQGSGNTIYF
TRBJ1-6 many TRBV29-1 . TGCAGCGTTGCACTGGCCGAGAATTCACCCCTCCACTTT CSVALAENSPLHF